The 14 T cell receptor beta chains in this list originate from one sample, sequenced in a study of T cell responses to AZD1222 COVID-19 vaccine. TCRdb's table, derived via immunoSEQ multiplex PCR, lists solely in-frame clones and lacks some. The sample has 130,000 to 150,000 clones; roughly 90% are singletons. The starting material was peripheral blood, obtained 28 days after the second AZD1222 dose. The source of these receptors is an adult who received the AZD1222 COVID-19 vaccine.

V and J are TRBV27 and TRBJ2-7, with TRBD2 matching 7 bases. The CDR3 loop spans 17 amino acids. J lost 0 bases, V lost 5 bases, and 13 bases had no gene match. Germline V CDR1 and CDR2: MNHEY, SMNVEV (reference sequence). CDR3 nucleotides: TGTGCCAGCAGTATGACTCCAGCGGGGTTAGGCTCCTACGAGCAGTACTTC. Protein sequence: CASSMTPAGLGSYEQYF.

This chain connects TRBV5-1 to TRBJ2-1, with a tentative D call TRBD2 (5 bases). Germline V lookup: CDR1 SGHRS, CDR2 YFSETQ. The germline V and J ends were trimmed by 4 bases and 2 bases, with 22 bases remaining between them. The CDR3 loop spans 18 amino acids. This chain's CDR3 is CASSRSMLATGTYNEQFF. The CDR3 bases are TGCGCCAGCAGCCGGTCGATGCTAGCTACCGGGACCTACAATGAGCAGTTCTTC.

The V and J genes are TRBV6-2 or TRBV6-3 and TRBJ1-2; D is ambiguous. Germline V lookup: CDR1 MNHEY, CDR2 SVGEGT. The V gene lost 2 bases and the J gene lost 4 bases, with 17 bases spanning the gap. The CDR3 totals 16 residues. In DNA form, the CDR3 reads TGTGCCAGCAGTTACAGCGGAGGACTAGTACGCTATGGCTACACCTTC. This sequence encodes CASSYSGGLVRYGYTF.

This rearrangement joins TRBV10-3 to TRBJ1-3; D unresolved. The length of the CDR3 is 16 residues. Germline loops: CDR1 ENHRY, CDR2 SYGVKD. V gave up 0 bases and J gave up 3 bases, with 12 bases separating them. This chain's CDR3 is CAISESSQSIGNTIYF. CDR3 DNA: TGTGCCATCAGTGAGTCCTCACAGTCAATTGGAAACACCATATATTTT.

The chain uses TRBV12-3 or TRBV12-4 and TRBJ1-2; D call uncertain. The CDR3 covers 13 residues. The V gene lost 6 bases and the J gene lost 3 bases, with 11 bases spanning the gap. CDR3 residues: CASSPTRHYGYTF. CDR3 bases: TGTGCCAGCAGCCCTACCCGTCACTATGGCTACACCTTC.

V usage is TRBV5-1 and J usage is TRBJ2-4; D could derive from TRBD1 or TRBD2 (6 bases each). V dropped 4 bases and J dropped 8 bases, with 13 bases sitting between them. This CDR3 is built from 13 residues. Germline CDR1 SGHRS, CDR2 YFSETQ. The CDR3 reads CASSPNREDIQYF. CDR3 in DNA: TGCGCCAGCAGCCCTAACAGGGAGGACATTCAGTACTTC.

V is TRBV7-3 and J is TRBJ2-2; D gene uncertain. This CDR3 has 12 residues. CDR1 SGHTA and CDR2 FQGTGA come from the germline V gene. V lost 2 bases to trimming and J lost 5 bases, with 3 bases between them. The CDR3 region has the DNA TGTGCCAGCAGCTTAGAAACCGGGGAGCTGTTTTTT. Its protein product is CASSLETGELFF.

This clone was recorded only once. The chain combines TRBV3-1 (or the pseudogene TRBV3-2) with TRBJ1-2; 11 positions match TRBD1. CDR1 LGHDT and CDR2 YNNKEL come from the germline V gene (reference sequence). This CDR3 is built from 17 residues. V was pared by 3 bases and J by 6 bases, with 12 bases of the junction left unmatched. The CDR3: CASSHLTSDRGHNGYTF. The DNA of the CDR3 is TGTGCCAGCAGCCATCTCACCTCGGACAGGGGGCATAATGGCTACACCTTC.

The chain couples TRBV19 to TRBJ1-5, with D perhaps matching TRBD1 (6 bases). V was trimmed by 5 bases and J by 2 bases, leaving 10 bases between them. Germline V gene sequence: CDR1 LNHDA, CDR2 SQIVND (reference sequence). CDR3 length: 14 residues. The CDR3 coding sequence is TGTGCCAGTAGTGCAGGGGTCGGCAATCAGCCCCAGCATTTT. This gives the protein CASSAGVGNQPQHF.

As DNA, the CDR3 is TGTGCCAGCAGCTCAGGGAAGGGGGAGCTGTTTTTT. Its translation: CASSSGKGELFF. This chain joins TRBV7-9 and TRBJ2-2; a possible D gene is TRBD1 (5 bases). Germline V gene data show CDR1 as SEHNR and CDR2 as FQNEAQ (reference sequence). V was clipped by 4 bases and J by 8 bases, with 8 bases between them. This CDR3 is built from 12 residues. The variable domain in full, completed from reference TRBV7-9 and TRBJ2-2, reads DTGVSQNPRHKITKRGQNVTFRCDPISEHNRLYWYRQTLGQGPEFLTYFQNEAQLEKSRLLSDRFSAERPKGSFSTLEIQRTEQGDSAMYLCASSSGKGELFFGEGSRLTVL.

The rearrangement uses TRBV7-9 and TRBJ2-5; D is ambiguous. The CDR3 extends over 17 amino acids. V lost 2 bases and J 3 bases, leaving 19 bases between the germline ends. From germline, CDR1 is SEHNR and CDR2 FQNEAQ (reference sequence). CDR3 residues: CASSLSPISGPEETQYF. DNA for the CDR3: TGTGCCAGCAGCTTAAGCCCTATCTCTGGGCCTGAAGAGACCCAGTACTTC.

This clone has only one observation. V usage is TRBV18 and J usage is TRBJ1-2; 7 bases map to TRBD1. CDR1 KGHSH and CDR2 LQKENI come from the germline V gene. The CDR3 contains 13 residues. Germline trimming cut 3 bases from V and 4 bases from J; bases unmatched to any gene: 2. As DNA, the CDR3 is TGTGCCAGCTCACCCGACAGGGCCTATGGCTACACCTTC. Its protein product is CASSPDRAYGYTF.

V is TRBV30 and J is TRBJ2-5, with D hard to call. The CDR3 is 12 residues long. Germline values: CDR1 GTSNPN, CDR2 SVGIG (reference sequence). The V gene lost 0 bases and the J gene lost 3 bases, with 5 bases spanning the gap. DNA of the CDR3: TGTGCCTGGAGTGTAAATGAAGAGACCCAGTACTTC. The encoded protein is CAWSVNEETQYF.

The V call is TRBV10-2, the J call TRBJ1-5; D remains unclear. This CDR3 region has 12 residues. Germline values: CDR1 WSHSY, CDR2 SAAADI. V gave up 10 bases and J gave up 4 bases, with 11 bases separating them. For the CDR3, the DNA is TGCGCCACCCAAAAGATAAATCAGCCCCAGCATTTT. Residues: CATQKINQPQHF.